The 28 T cell receptor beta chains below were found in one sample sequenced in a study of regulatory T cells in long-lasting Graves disease (dated by TCRdb to the early 2020s). Reading the label with the study, this specimen's time point is: newly diagnosed GD, antithyroid drugs for less than 3 months. For both TCR sequencing and RNA sequencing, RNA was extracted from PBMCs using TRIzol. Library preparation employed multiplex PCR. Instrument used: Illumina HiSeq 4000. CDR3 regions were amplified by Arm-PCR with iRepertoire HTBI primers to construct TCR beta libraries. Starting from the raw public reads, TCRdb applied fastp trimming at Q25, assembled clones with MiXCR and retained in-frame beta chains. Rows are combined by CDR3 protein, so each entry shows the most common genes and DNA. The sample includes roughly 510,000 distinct CDR3 sequences, with 15% to 20% observed a single time. The ten largest clones take up around 13% of the sample.

This sample was shared with a second study, whose subject was T cells in Graves' hyperthyroidism and ophthalmopathy.

The sample was peripheral blood mononuclear cells (PBMCs), taken at new diagnosis, from a patient treated with antithyroid drugs. The receptors shown here come from a man younger than 35 with Graves disease. Donor details come from another sample of the same person, matched by shared clones.

This chain uses TRBV24-1 with TRBJ1-2, with D perhaps matching TRBD1 (5 bases). The CDR3 length is 12 residues. Between the trimmed V and J ends, which lost 5 bases and 8 bases, there was a span of 11 bases. Germline lookup yields CDR1 KGHDR and CDR2 SFDVKD. CDR3 DNA: TGTGCCACCAGTGCAGGGTTACTGGGCTACACCTTC. Encoded protein: CATSAGLLGYTF.

The chain uses TRBV10-1 and TRBJ2-3; 11 bases line up with TRBD2. The CDR3 covers 15 residues. The V segment lost 3 bases and the J segment 3 bases; nucleotides outside the gene matches: 2. Germline-derived CDR1 and CDR2 are WNHNN and SYGVQD (reference sequence). The CDR3 loop reads CASSELAGVTDTQYF. The CDR3 DNA sequence: TGCGCCAGCAGTGAACTAGCGGGAGTAACAGATACGCAGTATTTT.

This clonotype was counted at least ten times. As DNA, the CDR3 is TGTGCCAGCAGCTTACGCCGGGGGGCGATTAATGAGCAGTTCTTC. Protein sequence: CASSLRRGAINEQFF. The chain uses TRBV7-3 and TRBJ2-1; D is perhaps TRBD2 (7 bases). Germline assignment: CDR1 SGHTA and CDR2 FQGTGA. This CDR3 is 15 amino acids long. V was pared by 2 bases and J by 7 bases, with 15 bases between.

This clonotype was detected ten times or more. This rearrangement joins TRBV28 to TRBJ2-2; 9 positions agree with TRBD1. Germline CDR1 MDHEN, CDR2 SYDVKM. The V gene end was trimmed by 6 bases and the J gene end by 7 bases; junction bases not matched to a gene: 15. The CDR3 extends over 17 amino acids. The CDR3 sequence is CASSPTPGQGVGGELFF. DNA for the CDR3: TGTGCCAGCAGCCCCACTCCGGGACAGGGAGTGGGCGGGGAGCTGTTTTTT.

At least ten counts were recorded for this clonotype. The chain has TRBV7-8 and TRBJ1-1; TRBD1 matches at 9 bases. With V trimmed by 5 bases and J by 4 bases, 8 bases remained unmatched. The CDR3 runs to 15 residues. Germline CDR1 SGHVS, CDR2 FQNEAQ. The CDR3 loop is CASSQSDRGSTEAFF. DNA for the CDR3: TGTGCCAGCAGCCAATCGGACAGGGGTAGCACTGAAGCTTTCTTT.

Many counts were recorded for this clonotype. CDR3 sequence: CSASSSPGQGTYGYTF. The CDR3 nucleotides are TGCAGTGCTAGTTCGTCTCCGGGACAGGGGACCTATGGCTACACCTTC. The chain employs TRBV20-1 and TRBJ1-2; 10 bases are shared with TRBD1. The germline CDR1 and CDR2 sequences are DFQATT and SNEGSKA (reference sequence). The CDR3 runs to 16 residues. Losses at the gene ends were 3 bases for V and 4 bases for J; bases not matched to a gene: 11.

This clonotype was recorded many times. The CDR3 coding sequence is TGTGCCAGCAGTCCCCGGGTGGGAGAGCAGTACTTC. It encodes CASSPRVGEQYF. This chain connects TRBV12-3 or TRBV12-4 to TRBJ2-7; no definite D call. Trimming removed 5 bases from V and 7 bases from J, with 12 bases in between. The CDR3 is made up of 12 amino acids.

A few counts support this clonotype. The chain uses TRBV9 and TRBJ2-3; 10 bases agree with TRBD2. V was clipped by 0 bases and J by 1 base; unmatched bases: 8. This CDR3 is 18 amino acids long. The V gene's germline CDR1 is SGDLS and CDR2 YYNGEE. Here the CDR3 reads CASSVAASSGSGTDTQYF. In DNA form, the CDR3 reads TGTGCCAGCAGCGTAGCTGCCTCTAGCGGGAGTGGCACAGATACGCAGTATTTT. The variable domain in full, completed from reference TRBV9 and TRBJ2-3, reads DSGVTQTPKHLITATGQRVTLRCSPRSGDLSVYWYQQSLDQGLQFLIQYYNGEERAKGNILERFSAQQFPDLHSELNLSSLELGDSALYFCASSVAASSGSGTDTQYFGPGTRLTVL.

This clonotype was observed a few times. The V call is TRBV18, the J call TRBJ1-1, with 7 bases matching TRBD1. In germline, CDR1 is KGHSH, CDR2 LQKENI. The CDR3 totals 14 residues. V lost 4 bases and J lost 4; bases outside the gene matches: 6. CDR3 residues: CASSLRSGGTEAFF. CDR3 nucleotide sequence: TGTGCCAGCTCACTTCGGTCAGGGGGCACTGAAGCTTTCTTT.

The J gene is TRBJ1-2, the V gene TRBV9, with D uncertain. The CDR3 contains 15 residues. The V gene lost 3 bases and the J gene lost 5 bases, with 17 bases spanning the gap. Germline V gene sequence: CDR1 SGDLS, CDR2 YYNGEE. The chain's CDR3 is CASSADGGYYYGYTF. DNA for the CDR3: TGTGCCAGCAGCGCCGACGGAGGGTACTATTATGGCTACACCTTC.

V gene TRBV29-1 combines with J gene TRBJ1-1; unclear D gene. Per germline, CDR1 SQVTM and CDR2 ANQGSEA. The CDR3 runs to 12 residues. V was shortened by 3 bases and J by 4 bases, with 9 bases between the two germline ends. The CDR3 reads CSVEASRTEAFF. The DNA of the CDR3 is TGCAGCGTTGAGGCGTCGCGCACTGAAGCTTTCTTT.

This clonotype occurred many times. CDR3 sequence (DNA): TGTGCCAGCAGCCTCAAGGACGGGACGAGCTCCTACAATGAGCAGTTCTTC. Translated, it gives CASSLKDGTSSYNEQFF. The chain links TRBV3-1 to TRBJ2-1, with D possibly being TRBD1 or TRBD2 (5 bases each). The CDR3 runs 17 residues. The V end lost 4 bases, the J end lost 0 bases, and 16 bases lay between the germline ends. Per germline, CDR1 LGHDT and CDR2 YNNKEL (reference sequence).

This clonotype was detected ten times or more. The rearrangement uses TRBV30 and TRBJ1-1; the D is unclear. Germline V CDR1 and CDR2: GTSNPN, SVGIG (reference sequence). Trimming took off 2 bases at V and 4 bases at J, with 11 bases between the two ends. This CDR3 comprises 13 residues. CDR3 nucleotide sequence: TGTGCCTGGAGTCGTACGCGGGTCACTGAAGCTTTCTTT. Protein: CAWSRTRVTEAFF.

The gene calls are TRBV4-2 and TRBJ2-1; 8 bases are a match to TRBD2. J lost 10 bases, V lost 3 bases, and 17 bases had no gene match. CDR1 is LGHNA and CDR2 is YNFKEQ in the germline V gene. The CDR3 is made up of 17 amino acids. The CDR3 DNA reads as TGTGCCAGCAGCCATTCCGGGGGTAGCGGGGAGGTCCAGGAGCAGTTCTTC. The encoded protein is CASSHSGGSGEVQEQFF.

The V and J genes are TRBV24-1 and TRBJ2-1, with 9 bases identical to TRBD2. V lost 12 bases, J lost 5 bases, and 7 bases stayed unmatched. The germline CDR1 and CDR2 sequences are KGHDR and SFDVKD. This CDR3 is built from 13 residues. The CDR3 nucleotides are TGTGCCTCCCCGACTAGCGGAGACAATGAGCAGTTCTTC. It translates to CASPTSGDNEQFF.

This clonotype came up once. V and J are TRBV6-2 or TRBV6-3 and TRBJ1-2, with a tentative D call TRBD1 (5 bases). Trimming removed 7 bases from V and 7 bases from J, with 7 bases in between. From germline, CDR1 is MNHEY and CDR2 SVGEGT. This CDR3 has 10 residues. CDR3 nucleotides: TGTGCCAGCACTGGGGGTGGCTACACCTTC. Translating it yields CASTGGGYTF.

The CDR3 DNA reads TGTGCCAGCAGCACCGGACAGACCTATGGCTACACCTTC. It yields the protein CASSTGQTYGYTF. The genes are TRBV6-1 and TRBJ1-2, with D perhaps TRBD1 (6 bases). There are 13 residues in the CDR3. Germline CDR1 is MNHNS and CDR2 is SASEGT. Between the trimmed V and J ends, which lost 6 bases and 4 bases, there was a span of 12 bases.

This clonotype was seen only a few times. V is TRBV28 and J is TRBJ2-2, with a weak D call TRBD1 (5 bases). Germline assignment: CDR1 MDHEN and CDR2 SYDVKM. Trimming left V 2 bases short and J 5 bases short, with 12 bases between. There are 15 residues in the CDR3. Written as DNA, the CDR3 is TGTGCCAGCAGTTTAAACGGACCAGGGACCGGGGAGCTGTTTTTT. It is translated as CASSLNGPGTGELFF.

This clonotype showed up many times. The chain uses TRBV6-1 and TRBJ1-5; no firm D call. The germline gives CDR1 MNHNS, CDR2 SASEGT. V was cut by 0 bases and J by 5 bases, with 8 bases left in between. This CDR3 is 14 amino acids long. DNA for the CDR3: TGTGCCAGCAGTGAAGCGCCGACGCATCAGCCCCAGCATTTT. It encodes CASSEAPTHQPQHF.

This clonotype was detected many times. The gene calls are TRBV11-2 and TRBJ2-7; D is undetermined. CDR3 size: 15 residues. The germline gives CDR1 SGHAT, CDR2 FQNNGV. The V gene lost 4 bases and the J gene lost 1 base, with 14 bases spanning the gap. CDR3 coding DNA: TGTGCCAGCAGCTCGCCATGGCCAGCTTCCTACGAGCAGTACTTC. Translation: CASSSPWPASYEQYF.

Concerning this clonotype: A read error may explain this, as a much larger clone is one base away. The chain recombines TRBV29-1 with TRBJ2-1; D possibly corresponds to TRBD2 (5 bases). The germline CDR1 and CDR2 sequences are SQVTM and ANQGSEA. The CDR3 contains 16 residues. V was trimmed by 3 bases and J by 7 bases, leaving 22 bases between them. The CDR3 protein is CSVDDYQSYPQNEQFF. CDR3 nucleotides: TGCAGCGTTGACGACTACCAGAGTTATCCCCAAAATGAGCAGTTCTTC.

In the case of this clonotype: A far bigger clonotype differs at one base, so this is likely a read error. Since no conserved phenylalanine or tryptophan closes the CDR3, a read error is the likely cause. The chain is built from TRBV11-3 and TRBJ2-7; 9 bases fit TRBD1. J gave up 4 bases and V 3 bases, and 7 bases lay outside the gene matches. The V gene's germline CDR1 is SGHNT and CDR2 YENEEA. The CDR3 has 15 residues. The DNA of the CDR3 is TGTGCCAGCAGCTTCAGAAACAGGGGGCGATACGAGCAGTACCTC. Protein: CASSFRNRGRYEQYL.

This clonotype has at least ten counts. The V and J genes are TRBV5-1 and TRBJ1-5; unclear D gene. The CDR3 has 15 amino acids. Looked up from germline, CDR1 is SGHRS and CDR2 is YFSETQ. Trimming shortened V by 0 bases and J by 2 bases, and 9 bases separated the two germline ends. The CDR3 DNA is TGCGCCAGCAGCTTGGATGGTGGGGGCAATCAGCCCCAGCATTTT. Translating gives CASSLDGGGNQPQHF.

This rearrangement joins TRBV29-1 to TRBJ2-7; unclear D gene. Germline-derived CDR1 and CDR2 are SQVTM and ANQGSEA. The CDR3 length is 14 residues. Trimming shortened V by 4 bases and J by 8 bases, and 21 bases separated the two germline ends. In DNA form, the CDR3 reads TGCAGCGTTGCGTCGGACCTACTTTCCTCCAAGCAGTACTTC. It specifies CSVASDLLSSKQYF.

V is TRBV9 and J is TRBJ1-3, with 7 bases fitting TRBD1. CDR1 and CDR2 (germline): SGDLS, YYNGEE. V shed 0 bases, J shed 0 bases, and the junction held 3 bases outside the gene matches. This CDR3 region has 16 residues. CDR3 nucleotide sequence: TGTGCCAGCAGCGTAGGGGACAGCCTCTCTGGAAACACCATATATTTT. It codes for CASSVGDSLSGNTIYF.

This clonotype was seen a single time. The chain carries TRBV4-1 and TRBJ1-4, with D perhaps matching TRBD1 (6 bases). This CDR3 spans 15 amino acids. The germline V gene has CDR1 MGHRA and CDR2 YSYEKL. Trimming took 0 bases from V and 7 from J, leaving 12 bases between them. CDR3 nucleotide sequence: TGCGCCAGCAGCCAAGAAAACAGGGAGGCTGAAAAACTGTTTTTT. Its protein is CASSQENREAEKLFF.

This clonotype has only a few counts. J is TRBJ2-1 and V is TRBV7-2; no clear D gene. The CDR3 extends over 15 amino acids. Germline CDR1 and CDR2: SGHTA and FQGNSA. V lost 11 bases, J lost 2 bases, and 19 bases lay in between. In DNA form, the CDR3 reads TGTGCCGGTCAGACTGGTCGCTTGACCTACAATGAGCAGTTCTTC. Amino acid sequence: CAGQTGRLTYNEQFF.

V and J are TRBV10-3 and TRBJ2-7, with D perhaps TRBD2 (6 bases). CDR3 length: 11 amino acids. Germline V gives CDR1 ENHRY, CDR2 SYGVKD. Trimming left V 11 bases short and J 2 bases short, with 10 bases between. The CDR3 DNA follows: TGTGCCTCTGGAGGGGCCTACGAGCAGTACTTC. Protein sequence: CASGGAYEQYF.